This TCR beta chain appears in the sequencing data of a study of T cell responses to AZD1222 COVID-19 vaccine. With 5 bases removed from V and 9 bases from J, the gap between germline ends came to 14 bases. The germline gives CDR1 SGHTA, CDR2 FQGTGA. The CDR3 consists of 13 residues. Study findings and constraints: There were repertoire samples only from the period after the peak T cell response. There were vaccine-associated CD4 TCRs across spike, dominant at 160-218 and 743-854.

As concerns this clone: What it recognizes is unknown.

The method was immunoSEQ multiplex PCR; TCRdb's version includes in-frame clones alone and lacks a portion of them. This sample's table has about 140,000 clones. The sequence came from an adult in good health. The rearrangement joins TRBV7-3 to TRBJ2-1; maybe TRBD2 (6 bases). The sample taken for sequencing was peripheral blood. CDR3: CASSPVTGSEQFF. CDR3 nucleotides: TGTGCCAGCAGCCCAGTGACCGGGAGTGAGCAGTTCTTC.